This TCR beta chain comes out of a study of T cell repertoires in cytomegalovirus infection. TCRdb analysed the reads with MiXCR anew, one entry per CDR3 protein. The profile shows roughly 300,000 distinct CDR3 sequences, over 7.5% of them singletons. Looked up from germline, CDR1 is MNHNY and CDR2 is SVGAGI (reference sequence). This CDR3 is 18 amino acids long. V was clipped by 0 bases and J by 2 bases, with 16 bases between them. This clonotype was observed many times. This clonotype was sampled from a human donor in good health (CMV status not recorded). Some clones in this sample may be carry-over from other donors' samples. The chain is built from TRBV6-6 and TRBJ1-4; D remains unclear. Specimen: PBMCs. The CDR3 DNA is TGTGCCAGCAGTTACTCTTCCCGTATAACTGCGACTAATGAAAAACTGTTTTTT. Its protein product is CASSYSSRITATNEKLFF.